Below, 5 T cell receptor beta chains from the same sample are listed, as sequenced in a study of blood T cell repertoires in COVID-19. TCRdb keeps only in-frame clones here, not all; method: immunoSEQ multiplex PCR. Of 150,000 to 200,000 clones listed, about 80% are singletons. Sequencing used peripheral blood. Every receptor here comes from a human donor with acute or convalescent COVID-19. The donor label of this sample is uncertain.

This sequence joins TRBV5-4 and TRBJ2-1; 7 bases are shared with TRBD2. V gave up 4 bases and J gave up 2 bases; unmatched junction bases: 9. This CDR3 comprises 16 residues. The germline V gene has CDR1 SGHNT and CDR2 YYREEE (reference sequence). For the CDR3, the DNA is TGTGCCAGCAGCATTGGGGGGGGACCCCCCTACAATGAGCAGTTCTTC. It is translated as CASSIGGGPPYNEQFF.

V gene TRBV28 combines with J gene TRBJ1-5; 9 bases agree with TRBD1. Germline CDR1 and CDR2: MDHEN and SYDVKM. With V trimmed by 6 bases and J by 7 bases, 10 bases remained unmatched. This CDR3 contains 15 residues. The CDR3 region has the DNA TGTGCCAGCAGCGCAACAGGGGGCCCGTCCCAGCCCCAGCATTTT. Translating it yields CASSATGGPSQPQHF.

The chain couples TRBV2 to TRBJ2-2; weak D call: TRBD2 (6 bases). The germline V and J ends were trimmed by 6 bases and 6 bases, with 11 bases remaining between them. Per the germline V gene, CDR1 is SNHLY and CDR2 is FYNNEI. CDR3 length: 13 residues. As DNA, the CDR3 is TGTGCCAGCAGGGGGGGTAATGCCGGGGAGCTGTTTTTT. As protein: CASRGGNAGELFF.

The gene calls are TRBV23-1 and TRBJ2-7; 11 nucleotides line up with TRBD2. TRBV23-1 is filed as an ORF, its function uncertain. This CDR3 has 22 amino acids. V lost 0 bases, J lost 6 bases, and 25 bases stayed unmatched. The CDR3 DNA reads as TGCGCCAGCAGTCAATCGGGGGCAGCCTCTCCCCTCGGGACTAGCGGCGTGGTCGAGCAGTACTTC. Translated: CASSQSGAASPLGTSGVVEQYF.

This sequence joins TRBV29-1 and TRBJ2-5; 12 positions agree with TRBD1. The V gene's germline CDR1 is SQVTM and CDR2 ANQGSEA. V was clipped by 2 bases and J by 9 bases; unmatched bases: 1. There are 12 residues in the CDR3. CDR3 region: CSVEWDRGPQYF. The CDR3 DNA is TGCAGCGTTGAATGGGACAGGGGGCCCCAGTACTTC.